One and the same sample provided the 4 T cell receptor beta chains below, sequenced in a study of blood T cell repertoires in COVID-19. Method: immunoSEQ multiplex PCR; TCRdb's copy keeps in-frame clones and lacks some. The sample has roughly 280,000 clones; 88% are singletons. Sequencing was done on a sample of PBMCs or T cells enriched from blood (not recorded which). Source of these receptors: a woman aged 50 to 60 who had recovered from COVID-19.

J is TRBJ2-4 and V is TRBV5-4; a possible D gene is TRBD2 (6 bases). With 0 bases removed from V and 11 bases from J, the gap between germline ends came to 18 bases. The CDR3 is made up of 15 amino acids. Germline V gene lookup returns CDR1 SGHNT and CDR2 YYREEE (reference sequence). The CDR3 bases are TGTGCCAGCAGCTTGGGGGGGGATACGACTCGCTTTCAGTACTTC. Amino acid sequence: CASSLGGDTTRFQYF.

The V and J genes are TRBV19 and TRBJ2-3; D perhaps matches TRBD2 (5 bases). The ends were cut back, 4 bases at V and 6 bases at J, with 17 bases in the middle. The CDR3 is 15 amino acids. CDR1 and CDR2 from the germline V gene are LNHDA and SQIVND (reference sequence). The CDR3 protein is CASSSPFWSGDTQYF. CDR3 DNA: TGTGCCAGTAGTAGCCCCTTCTGGAGCGGCGATACGCAGTATTTT.

V usage is TRBV28 and J usage is TRBJ2-1; 7 bases are shared with TRBD2. Trimming removed 8 bases from V and 6 bases from J; junction bases left unmatched: 4. CDR1 is MDHEN and CDR2 is SYDVKM in the germline V gene. The CDR3 spans 12 residues. The CDR3 loop is CASGTSANEQFF. The CDR3 coding sequence is TGTGCCAGCGGTACTAGCGCCAATGAGCAGTTCTTC.

This clone was counted a single time. CDR3 protein: CASRQTGVGDEQYF. In DNA, the CDR3 is TGTGCCAGCAGACAAACAGGGGTTGGGGACGAGCAGTACTTC. The gene calls are TRBV6-5 and TRBJ2-7; 7 positions agree with TRBD1. Trimming at V came to 6 bases and at J to 5 bases, leaving 10 bases not matched to a gene. The CDR3 has 14 residues. Germline CDR1 MNHEY, CDR2 SVGAGI.